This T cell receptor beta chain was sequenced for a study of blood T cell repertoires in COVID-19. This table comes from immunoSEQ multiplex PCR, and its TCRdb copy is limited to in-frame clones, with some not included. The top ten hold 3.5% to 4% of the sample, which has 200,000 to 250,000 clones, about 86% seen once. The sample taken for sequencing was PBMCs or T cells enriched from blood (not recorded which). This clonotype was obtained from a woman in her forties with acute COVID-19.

In nucleotides, the CDR3 is TGTGCCACCAGCATTGCTGAGGGTAGTCAGCCCCAGCATTTT. As protein: CATSIAEGSQPQHF. This rearrangement joins TRBV15 to TRBJ1-5; no clear D. Between the trimmed V and J ends, which lost 4 bases and 6 bases, there was a span of 13 bases. The CDR3 is 14 amino acids. Germline-derived CDR1 and CDR2 are LNHNV and YYDKDF (reference sequence).